The 27 T cell receptor beta chains below were found in one sample sequenced in a study of regulatory T cells in long-lasting Graves disease. Time point specified: persistent/refractory GD, antithyroid drugs over 5 years with positive TRAb. Preparation of the TCR library used RNA extracted from PBMCs. Arm-PCR with iRepertoire HTBI primers amplified the CDR3 regions for these TCR beta libraries. TCRdb used MiXCR to reprocess the multiplex PCR reads, holding one entry per CDR3 protein. The table includes about 470,000 distinct CDR3 sequences, less than 25% detected once. Sample: peripheral blood mononuclear cells (PBMCs), taken when the disease was refractory, from a patient treated with antithyroid drugs. The origin of the receptors is a female donor with Graves disease.

This clonotype has ten or more counts. The genes are TRBV12-3 or TRBV12-4 and TRBJ2-7; D gene uncertain. This CDR3 comprises 13 residues. Trimming removed 6 bases at V and 3 bases at J, with 12 bases between. CDR3 region: CASSYSRLYEQYF. The CDR3 nucleotides are TGTGCCAGCAGCTACTCTCGCCTCTACGAGCAGTACTTC.

This clonotype was observed at least ten times. V and J are TRBV11-1 and TRBJ1-2, with a weak D call TRBD1 (6 bases). V lost 4 bases and J 5 bases, leaving 11 bases between the germline ends. The CDR3 contains 13 residues. Germline V gives CDR1 SGHAT, CDR2 FQDESV (reference sequence). The CDR3 DNA reads TGTGCCAGCAGCTCACAGGGATTTTATGGCTACACCTTC. Protein product: CASSSQGFYGYTF.

V gene TRBV7-9 combines with J gene TRBJ2-3, with D possibly matching TRBD1 (5 bases). CDR3 size: 14 residues. The ends were cut back, 5 bases at V and 4 bases at J, with 13 bases in the middle. Germline lookup yields CDR1 SEHNR and CDR2 FQNEAQ (reference sequence). Here the CDR3 reads CASSPDRPPDTQYF. The CDR3, as DNA: TGTGCCAGCAGCCCCGACAGACCCCCAGATACGCAGTATTTT.

Remarks on this clonotype: A much larger clone lies one base from this, so it may be a read error. V usage is TRBV28 and J usage is TRBJ1-2; tentatively, D is TRBD1 (6 bases). CDR1 MDHEN and CDR2 SYDVKM come from the germline V gene. The CDR3 consists of 13 residues. The CDR3 loop is CASSTGAGYSYTF. CDR3 DNA sequence: TGTGCCAGCAGTACGGGGGCGGGCTATAGCTACACCTTC.

The chain employs TRBV5-1 and TRBJ1-6; D remains ambiguous. The CDR3 covers 15 residues. CDR1 is SGHRS, CDR2 YFSETQ, per germline. The ends were cut back, 0 bases at V and 5 bases at J, with 9 bases in the middle. The CDR3 DNA is TGCGCCAGCAGCTTGGCCGACGCGGATAATTCACCCCTCCACTTT. Translating it yields CASSLADADNSPLHF.

The chain combines TRBV20-1 with TRBJ2-7; D not certain. Trimming shortened V by 3 bases and J by 4 bases, and 7 bases separated the two germline ends. Germline V lookup: CDR1 DFQATT, CDR2 SNEGSKA (reference sequence). CDR3 length equals 11 residues. Here the CDR3 reads CSASESYEQYF. The CDR3 DNA reads TGCAGTGCTAGCGAAAGTTACGAGCAGTACTTC.

This clonotype was seen repeatedly, ten times or more. The J gene is TRBJ2-2, the V gene TRBV6-1; weak D call: TRBD2 (5 bases). This CDR3 region has 15 residues. V was clipped by 6 bases and J by 4 bases, with 15 bases between them. The V gene's germline CDR1 is MNHNS and CDR2 SASEGT. As DNA, the CDR3 is TGTGCCAGCAGCTCAGACCTTGGAGGCACCGGGGAGCTGTTTTTT. It is translated as CASSSDLGGTGELFF.

A note on this clonotype: This may come from a read error, since a much larger clone is one base off. The CDR3 region has the DNA TGTGCCAGCAGGTACAGGGACTTGAACACTGAAGCTTTCTTT. This encodes CASRYRDLNTEAFF. V usage is TRBV2 and J usage is TRBJ1-1; TRBD1 might be the D (6 bases). This CDR3 has 14 residues. Germline V lookup: CDR1 SNHLY, CDR2 FYNNEI. V gave up 6 bases and J gave up 0 bases, with 11 bases separating them. Full variable domain (missing parts from reference TRBV2 and TRBJ1-1): EPEVTQTPSHQVTQMGQEVILRCVPISNHLYFYWYRQILGQKVEFLVSFYNNEISEKSEIFDDQFSVERPDGSNFTLKIRSTKLEDSAMYFCASRYRDLNTEAFFGQGTRLTVV.

This clonotype was recorded many times. V and J are TRBV6-1 and TRBJ1-2, with TRBD1 as a possible D gene (6 bases). V was shortened by 5 bases and J by 1 base, with 8 bases between the two germline ends. The CDR3 has 13 residues. Germline CDR1 and CDR2: MNHNS and SASEGT. The chain's CDR3 is CASSRDINYGYTF. CDR3 nucleotides: TGTGCCAGCAGTCGGGACATTAACTATGGCTACACCTTC.

The chain joins TRBV7-9 to TRBJ2-7; possibly TRBD1 for D (5 bases). The CDR3 runs 15 residues. Per germline, CDR1 SEHNR and CDR2 FQNEAQ (reference sequence). Trimming stripped 3 bases from V and 4 bases from J, with 16 bases between. CDR3 DNA: TGTGCCAGCAGCTTGACGGTGACAGCCAAGTACGAGCAGTACTTC. Its protein product is CASSLTVTAKYEQYF.

This clonotype came up many times. V and J are TRBV12-3 or TRBV12-4 and TRBJ1-5; 8 bases map to TRBD1. Trimming cost V 3 bases and J 1 base; bases outside gene matches: 5. The CDR3 spans 16 residues. The CDR3, as DNA: TGTGCCAGCAGTTTGGCGACAGGGGTGAGCAATCAGCCCCAGCATTTT. This translates into CASSLATGVSNQPQHF.

This clonotype occurred many times. This chain links TRBV2 with TRBJ1-2, with 7 nucleotides matching TRBD1. Losses at the gene ends were 5 bases for V and 2 bases for J; bases not matched to a gene: 8. The V gene's germline CDR1 is SNHLY and CDR2 FYNNEI. This CDR3 spans 15 amino acids. CDR3: CASSLGQALNYGYTF. The CDR3 region has the DNA TGTGCCAGCAGTCTCGGACAGGCTCTCAACTATGGCTACACCTTC.

This clonotype was seen repeatedly, ten times or more. This chain uses TRBV18 with TRBJ2-2; the D is unclear. Germline V gives CDR1 KGHSH, CDR2 LQKENI. CDR3 length: 14 residues. V was trimmed by 4 bases and J by 2 bases, leaving 8 bases between them. The CDR3 DNA follows: TGTGCCAGCTCACGGGTTCCTAACACCGGGGAGCTGTTTTTT. Translating gives CASSRVPNTGELFF.

The sample holds many counts of this clonotype. The chain has TRBV27 and TRBJ1-1; 8 nucleotides agree with TRBD1. Germline V gene lookup returns CDR1 MNHEY and CDR2 SMNVEV (reference sequence). Trimming at V came to 1 base and at J to 10 bases, leaving 14 bases not matched to a gene. This CDR3 has 16 residues. The CDR3 here is CASSLFFKQGERVAFF. In DNA form, the CDR3 reads TGTGCCAGCAGTTTATTCTTCAAACAGGGGGAAAGGGTAGCTTTCTTT.

The V and J genes are TRBV12-3 or TRBV12-4 and TRBJ2-7; D is perhaps TRBD1 (5 bases). This CDR3 comprises 11 residues. Trimming took 8 bases from V and 3 from J, leaving 8 bases between them. The CDR3 DNA sequence: TGTGCCAGCGGGGCATTCTACGAGCAGTACTTC. This encodes CASGAFYEQYF.

This clonotype was counted once. Since a much larger clone is just one base distant, this may be a read error. V gene TRBV6-2 or TRBV6-3 combines with J gene TRBJ2-7, with D possibly being TRBD1 (6 bases). The CDR3 is 16 residues long. The germline V and J ends were trimmed by 5 bases and 2 bases, with 19 bases remaining between them. The V gene's germline CDR1 is MNHEY and CDR2 SVGEGT. CDR3 residues: CASSEADSLGPYEQYF. CDR3 sequence (DNA): TGTGCCAGCAGTGAAGCGGACAGCCTGGGCCCCTACGAGCAGTACTTC.

The chain joins TRBV11-1 to TRBJ2-7; D is ambiguous. Trimming shortened V by 1 base and J by 1 base, and 8 bases separated the two germline ends. This CDR3 region has 14 residues. The germline CDR1 and CDR2 sequences are SGHAT and FQDESV (reference sequence). The CDR3: CASSLGIGSYEQYF. CDR3 bases: TGTGCCAGCAGCTTAGGGATAGGATCCTACGAGCAGTACTTC.

CDR3 nucleotides: TGTGCCACCAGCAGAGAAAAGGTATGGACTGAAGCTTTCTTT. This gives the protein CATSREKVWTEAFF. This chain uses TRBV15 with TRBJ1-1; no definite D call. V was trimmed by 0 bases and J by 5 bases, leaving 10 bases between them. CDR3 length: 14 amino acids. Germline V gene sequence: CDR1 LNHNV, CDR2 YYDKDF (reference sequence).

This clonotype was counted ten times or more. This chain joins TRBV2 and TRBJ2-5; 7 bases line up with TRBD1. The CDR3 has 15 amino acids. Germline values: CDR1 SNHLY, CDR2 FYNNEI. V shed 4 bases and J 1 base; nucleotides not matched to a gene: 6. For the CDR3, the DNA is TGTGCCAGCAGTGGGGGACAGTGGGGCCAAGAGACCCAGTACTTC. Its translation: CASSGGQWGQETQYF. Supplemented by reference TRBV2 and TRBJ2-5, the full variable domain reads EPEVTQTPSHQVTQMGQEVILRCVPISNHLYFYWYRQILGQKVEFLVSFYNNEISEKSEIFDDQFSVERPDGSNFTLKIRSTKLEDSAMYFCASSGGQWGQETQYFGPGTRLLVL.

The V call is TRBV27, the J call TRBJ2-1; D remains ambiguous. The V gene's germline CDR1 is MNHEY and CDR2 SMNVEV (reference sequence). V lost 3 bases to trimming and J lost 1 base, with 7 bases between them. The CDR3 loop spans 14 amino acids. This CDR3 reads CASSLRLSYNEQFF. The CDR3 nucleotides read TGTGCCAGCAGTTTGAGGCTATCCTACAATGAGCAGTTCTTC.

This clonotype was counted at least ten times. The chain carries TRBV29-1 and TRBJ1-2; D is ambiguous. Germline CDR1 and CDR2: SQVTM and ANQGSEA. The CDR3 consists of 11 residues. The V end was cut by 4 bases, the J end by 6 bases, with 9 bases between. The CDR3 nucleotides are TGCAGCGTTGTTGGGGAGGATGGCTACACCTTC. Its protein product is CSVVGEDGYTF.

This clonotype was seen repeatedly, ten times or more. The chain combines TRBV2 with TRBJ2-2; TRBD2 matches at 7 bases. CDR3 size: 14 residues. V trimming: 7 bases; J trimming: 2 bases; junction bases outside the gene matches: 4. CDR1 and CDR2 (germline): SNHLY, FYNNEI. The CDR3 protein is CASTGGSNTGELFF. The DNA for the CDR3 is TGTGCCAGCACGGGCGGGAGCAACACCGGGGAGCTGTTTTTT. Combining the CDR3 with reference TRBV2 and TRBJ2-2 gives the whole variable domain EPEVTQTPSHQVTQMGQEVILRCVPISNHLYFYWYRQILGQKVEFLVSFYNNEISEKSEIFDDQFSVERPDGSNFTLKIRSTKLEDSAMYFCASTGGSNTGELFFGEGSRLTVL.

This clonotype has at least ten counts. The chain joins TRBV12-3 or TRBV12-4 to TRBJ1-1; D gene unclear. The CDR3 loop spans 12 amino acids. Trimming pared 6 bases from V and 3 bases from J, leaving 8 bases between. The CDR3 region is CASSFGDTEAFF. For the CDR3, the DNA is TGTGCCAGCAGCTTCGGAGACACTGAAGCTTTCTTT.

This sequence joins TRBV7-9 and TRBJ1-3, with TRBD1 identical over 7 bases. J lost 16 bases, V lost 8 bases, and 20 bases had no gene match. The CDR3 is 14 amino acids. Germline assignment: CDR1 SEHNR and CDR2 FQNEAQ (reference sequence). This CDR3 reads CASRGAGQTGGSYF. In DNA, the CDR3 is TGTGCCAGCCGTGGCGCGGGACAGACGGGGGGCTCGTATTTT.

This clonotype appeared many times. The V and J genes are TRBV28 and TRBJ1-5; 7 nucleotides match TRBD1. The CDR3 is 16 amino acids. Germline CDR1 reads MDHEN; CDR2 reads SYDVKM. V shed 8 bases, J shed 2 bases, and the junction held 12 bases outside the gene matches. The CDR3 DNA is TGTGCCAGCCATGTCGACAGGGATGTTCGCAATCAGCCCCAGCATTTT. Its translation: CASHVDRDVRNQPQHF.

The rearrangement joins TRBV5-1 to TRBJ2-7, with TRBD2 as a possible D gene (6 bases). This CDR3 is 14 amino acids long. V dropped 0 bases and J dropped 4 bases, with 11 bases sitting between them. The germline V gene has CDR1 SGHRS and CDR2 YFSETQ. The CDR3 nucleotides are TGCGCCAGCAGCTTGGGGGCCCTAGCGTACGAGCAGTACTTC. Amino acid sequence: CASSLGALAYEQYF.

In nucleotides, the CDR3 is TGTGCCAGCAGCTTAGCCAGGGCTGGGGCCAACGTCCTGACTTTC. Protein: CASSLARAGANVLTF. The rearrangement joins TRBV7-2 to TRBJ2-6, with D tentatively TRBD1 (5 bases). The CDR3 runs 15 residues. The germline CDR1 and CDR2 sequences are SGHTA and FQGNSA. V gave up 0 bases and J gave up 2 bases, with 5 bases separating them.